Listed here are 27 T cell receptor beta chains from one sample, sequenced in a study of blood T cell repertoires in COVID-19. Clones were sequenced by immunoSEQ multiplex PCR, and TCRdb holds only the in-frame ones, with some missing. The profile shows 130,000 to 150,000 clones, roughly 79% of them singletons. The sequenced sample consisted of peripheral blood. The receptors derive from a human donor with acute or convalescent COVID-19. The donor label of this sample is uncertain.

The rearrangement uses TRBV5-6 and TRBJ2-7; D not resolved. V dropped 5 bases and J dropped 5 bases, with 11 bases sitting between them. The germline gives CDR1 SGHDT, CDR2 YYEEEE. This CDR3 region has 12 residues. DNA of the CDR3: TGTGCCAGCAGTATCTGGCAAAACGAGCAGTACTTC. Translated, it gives CASSIWQNEQYF.

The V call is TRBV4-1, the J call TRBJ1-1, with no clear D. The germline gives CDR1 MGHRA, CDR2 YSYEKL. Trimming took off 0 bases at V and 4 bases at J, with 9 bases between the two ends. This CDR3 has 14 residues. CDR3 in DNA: TGCGCCAGCAGCCAAGAGGGCGGGTTCACTGAAGCTTTCTTT. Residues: CASSQEGGFTEAFF.

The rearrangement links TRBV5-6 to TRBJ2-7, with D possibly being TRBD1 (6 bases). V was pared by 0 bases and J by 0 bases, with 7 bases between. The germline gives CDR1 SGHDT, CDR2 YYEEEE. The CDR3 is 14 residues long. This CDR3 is CASSLGTASYEQYV. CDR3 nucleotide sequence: TGTGCCAGCAGCTTGGGGACAGCCTCCTACGAGCAGTACGTC.

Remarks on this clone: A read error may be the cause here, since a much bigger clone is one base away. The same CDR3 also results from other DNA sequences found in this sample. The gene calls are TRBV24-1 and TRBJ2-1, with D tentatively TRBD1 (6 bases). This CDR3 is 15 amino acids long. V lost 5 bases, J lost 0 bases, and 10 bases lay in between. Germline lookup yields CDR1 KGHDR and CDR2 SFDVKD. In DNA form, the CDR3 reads TGTGCCACCAGTGTAGGACAGAGCTCCTACAATGAGCAGTTCTTC. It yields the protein CATSVGQSSYNEQFF.

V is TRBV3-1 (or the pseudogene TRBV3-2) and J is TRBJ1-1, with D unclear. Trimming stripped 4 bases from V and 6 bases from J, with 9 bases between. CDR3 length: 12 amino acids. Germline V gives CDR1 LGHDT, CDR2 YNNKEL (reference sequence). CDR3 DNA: TGTGCCAGCAGCCGCGGCGGTTCTGAAGCTTTCTTT. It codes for CASSRGGSEAFF.

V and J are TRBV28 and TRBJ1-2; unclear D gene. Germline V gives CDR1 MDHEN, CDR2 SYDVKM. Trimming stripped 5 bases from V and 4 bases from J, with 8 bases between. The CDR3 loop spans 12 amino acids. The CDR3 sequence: CASSNGGYGYTF. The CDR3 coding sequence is TGTGCCAGCAGTAACGGAGGCTATGGCTACACCTTC.

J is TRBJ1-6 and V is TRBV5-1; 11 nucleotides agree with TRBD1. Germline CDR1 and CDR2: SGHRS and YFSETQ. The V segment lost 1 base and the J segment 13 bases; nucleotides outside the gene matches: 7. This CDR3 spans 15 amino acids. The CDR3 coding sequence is TGCGCCAGCAGCTTGTCGGGGACAGGGGGAGAGCCCCTCCACTTT. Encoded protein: CASSLSGTGGEPLHF.

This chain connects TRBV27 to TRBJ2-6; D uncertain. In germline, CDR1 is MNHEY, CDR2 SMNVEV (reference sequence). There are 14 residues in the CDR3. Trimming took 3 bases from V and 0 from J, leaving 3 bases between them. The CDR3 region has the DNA TGTGCCAGCAGTTTCAACTCTGGGGCCAACGTCCTGACTTTC. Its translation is CASSFNSGANVLTF.

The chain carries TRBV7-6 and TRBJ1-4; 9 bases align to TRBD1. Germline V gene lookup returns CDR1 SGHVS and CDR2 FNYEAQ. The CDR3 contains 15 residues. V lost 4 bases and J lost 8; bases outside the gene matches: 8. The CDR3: CASSSPTGGGEKLFF. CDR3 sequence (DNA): TGTGCCAGCAGCTCCCCGACAGGGGGTGGGGAAAAACTGTTTTTT.

CDR3 region: CSVAVAGDQPQHF. CDR3 nucleotide sequence: TGCAGCGTTGCGGTCGCAGGGGATCAGCCCCAGCATTTT. The chain combines TRBV29-1 with TRBJ1-5; tentative D call: TRBD1 (6 bases). V was shortened by 4 bases and J by 5 bases, with 12 bases between the two germline ends. The CDR3 contains 13 residues. Germline CDR1 SQVTM, CDR2 ANQGSEA.

The DNA for the CDR3 is TGTGCCAGCAGTCCTGACACAAACTATGGCTACACCTTC. It codes for CASSPDTNYGYTF. V usage is TRBV5-4 and J usage is TRBJ1-2; unclear D gene. V lost 5 bases to trimming and J lost 2 bases, with 10 bases between them. The CDR3 runs to 13 residues. Germline loops: CDR1 SGHNT, CDR2 YYREEE (reference sequence).

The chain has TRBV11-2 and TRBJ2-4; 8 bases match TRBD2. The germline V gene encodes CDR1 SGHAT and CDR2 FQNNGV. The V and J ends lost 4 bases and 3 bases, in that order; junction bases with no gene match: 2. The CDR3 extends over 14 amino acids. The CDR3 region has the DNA TGTGCCAGCAGCTCGAGCGGGGGCAAAAACATTCAGTACTTC. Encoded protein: CASSSSGGKNIQYF.

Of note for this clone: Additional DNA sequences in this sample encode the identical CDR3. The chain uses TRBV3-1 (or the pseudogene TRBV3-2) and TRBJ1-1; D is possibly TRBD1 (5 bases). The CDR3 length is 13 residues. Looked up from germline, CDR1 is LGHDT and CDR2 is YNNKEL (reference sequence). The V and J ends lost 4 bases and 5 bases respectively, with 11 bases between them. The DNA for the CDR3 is TGTGCCAGCAGCCTCAGGGAGGGTACTGAAGCTTTCTTT. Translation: CASSLREGTEAFF.

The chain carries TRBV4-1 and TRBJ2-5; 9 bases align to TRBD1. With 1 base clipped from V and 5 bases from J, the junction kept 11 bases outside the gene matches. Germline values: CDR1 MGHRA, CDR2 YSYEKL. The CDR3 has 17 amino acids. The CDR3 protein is CASSQAGTGSLGETQYF. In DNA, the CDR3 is TGCGCCAGCAGCCAAGCCGGGACAGGGAGCCTTGGGGAGACCCAGTACTTC.

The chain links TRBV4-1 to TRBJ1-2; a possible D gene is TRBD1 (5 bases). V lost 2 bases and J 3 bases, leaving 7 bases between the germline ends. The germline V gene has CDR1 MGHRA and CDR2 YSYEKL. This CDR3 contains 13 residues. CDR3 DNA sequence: TGCGCCAGCAGCCAACAGGGTCACTATGGCTACACCTTC. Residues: CASSQQGHYGYTF.

The CDR3 spells CASSKGGSGRAYTEAFF. The CDR3 DNA is TGTGCCAGCAGCAAAGGGGGGAGCGGGAGGGCTTACACTGAAGCTTTCTTT. This chain links TRBV21-1 with TRBJ1-1. TRBV21-1 is flagged as a pseudogene. The CDR3 covers 17 residues.

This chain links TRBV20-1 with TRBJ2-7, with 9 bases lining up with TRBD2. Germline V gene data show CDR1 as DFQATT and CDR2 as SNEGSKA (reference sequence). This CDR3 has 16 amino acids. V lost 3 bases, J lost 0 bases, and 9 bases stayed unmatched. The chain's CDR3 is CSASSSLAGASYEQYF. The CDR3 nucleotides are TGCAGTGCTAGTTCCTCCTTAGCGGGGGCCTCCTACGAGCAGTACTTC.

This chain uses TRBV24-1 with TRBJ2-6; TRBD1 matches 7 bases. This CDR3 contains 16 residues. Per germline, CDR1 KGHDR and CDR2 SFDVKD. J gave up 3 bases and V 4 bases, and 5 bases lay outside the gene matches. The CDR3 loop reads CATSDRDSLGANVLTF. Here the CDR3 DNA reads TGTGCCACCAGTGACCGGGACAGTCTTGGGGCCAACGTCCTGACTTTC.

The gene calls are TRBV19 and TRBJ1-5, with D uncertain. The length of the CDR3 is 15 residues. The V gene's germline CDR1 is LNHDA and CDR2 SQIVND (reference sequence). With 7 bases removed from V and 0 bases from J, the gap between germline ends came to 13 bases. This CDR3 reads CASKGGGYSNQPQHF. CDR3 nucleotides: TGTGCCAGTAAGGGCGGAGGGTATAGCAATCAGCCCCAGCATTTT.

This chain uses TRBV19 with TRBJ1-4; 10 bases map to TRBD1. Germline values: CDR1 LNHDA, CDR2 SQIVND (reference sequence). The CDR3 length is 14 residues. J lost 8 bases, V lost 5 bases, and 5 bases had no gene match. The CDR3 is CASSLRQGAEKLFF. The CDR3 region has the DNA TGTGCCAGTAGTCTACGACAGGGGGCGGAAAAACTGTTTTTT.

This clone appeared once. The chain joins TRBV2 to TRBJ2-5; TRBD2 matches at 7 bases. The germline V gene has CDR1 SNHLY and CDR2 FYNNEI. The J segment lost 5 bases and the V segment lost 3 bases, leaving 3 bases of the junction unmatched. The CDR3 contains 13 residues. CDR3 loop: CASSEGGAETQYF. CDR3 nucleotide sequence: TGTGCCAGCAGTGAGGGAGGGGCCGAGACCCAGTACTTC.

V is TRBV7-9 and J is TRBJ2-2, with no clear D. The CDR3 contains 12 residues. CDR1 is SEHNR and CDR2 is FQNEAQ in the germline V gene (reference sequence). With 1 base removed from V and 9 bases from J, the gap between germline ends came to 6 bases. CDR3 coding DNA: TGTGCCAGCAGCTTAGATAACTGGGAGCTGTTTTTT. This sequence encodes CASSLDNWELFF.

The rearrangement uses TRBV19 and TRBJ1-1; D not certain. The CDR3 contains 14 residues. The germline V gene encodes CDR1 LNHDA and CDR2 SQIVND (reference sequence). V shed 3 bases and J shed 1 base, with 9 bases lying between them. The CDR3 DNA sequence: TGTGCCAGTAGTATTAATCCGGGGAACACTGAAGCTTTCTTT. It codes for CASSINPGNTEAFF. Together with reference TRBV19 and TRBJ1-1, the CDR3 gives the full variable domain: DGGITQSPKYLFRKEGQNVTLSCEQNLNHDAMYWYRQDPGQGLRLIYYSQIVNDFQKGDIAEGYSVSREKKESFPLTVTSAQKNPTAFYLCASSINPGNTEAFFGQGTRLTVV.

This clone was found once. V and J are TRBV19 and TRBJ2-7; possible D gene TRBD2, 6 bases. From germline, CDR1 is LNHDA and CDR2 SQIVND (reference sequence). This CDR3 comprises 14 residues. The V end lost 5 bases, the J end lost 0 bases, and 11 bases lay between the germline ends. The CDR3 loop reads CASSPGGSSYEQYV. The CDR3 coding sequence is TGTGCCAGTAGTCCCGGGGGTTCCTCCTACGAGCAGTACGTC.

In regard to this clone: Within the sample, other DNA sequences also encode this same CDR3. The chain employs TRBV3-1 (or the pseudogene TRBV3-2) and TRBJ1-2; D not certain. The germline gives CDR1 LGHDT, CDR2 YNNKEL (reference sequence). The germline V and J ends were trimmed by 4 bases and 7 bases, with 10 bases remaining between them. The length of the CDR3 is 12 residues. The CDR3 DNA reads TGTGCCAGCAGCCGGGAGGGATCTGGCTACACCTTC. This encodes CASSREGSGYTF.

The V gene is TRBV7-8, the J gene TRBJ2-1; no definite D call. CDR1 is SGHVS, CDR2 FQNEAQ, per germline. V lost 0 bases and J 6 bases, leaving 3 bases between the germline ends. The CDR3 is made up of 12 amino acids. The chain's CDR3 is CASSLALNEQFF. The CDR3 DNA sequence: TGTGCCAGCAGCTTAGCCCTCAATGAGCAGTTCTTC. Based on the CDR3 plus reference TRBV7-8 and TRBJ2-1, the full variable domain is GAGVSQSPRYKVAKRGQDVALRCDPISGHVSLFWYQQALGQGPEFLTYFQNEAQLDKSGLPSDRFFAERPEGSVSTLKIQRTQQEDSAVYLCASSLALNEQFFGPGTRLTVL.

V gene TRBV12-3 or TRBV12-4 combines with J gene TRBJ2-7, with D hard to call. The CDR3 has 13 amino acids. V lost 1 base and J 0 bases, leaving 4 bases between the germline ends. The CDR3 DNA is TGTGCCAGCAGTTTAGGCAGCTCCTACGAGCAGTACGTC. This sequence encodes CASSLGSSYEQYV.